In this sample, the clone carrying this T cell receptor (beta chain) turned up many times. From germline, CDR1 is SQVTM and CDR2 ANQGSEA. CDR3 length: 8 amino acids. Alongside a J-beta primer mix, a sample-barcoded 5' primer served in a second PCR lasting about 7 to 12 cycles. TCRdb fed the 5' RACE reads into MiXCR, producing one record per CDR3 protein. The sample lists 1.5 million to 2 million distinct CDR3 sequences, 25% to 30% occurring once. This sample was taken from a study of blood T cells in healthy people across ages. The gene calls are TRBV29-1 and TRBJ2-7; the D gene could be TRBD1 or TRBD2 (5 bases each). This sequence was found in a woman aged 25 to 39 in good health. The specimen sequenced was blood. The CDR3 sequence: CLWGEQYF. CDR3 in DNA: TGCCTTTGGGGGGAGCAGTACTTC.